The 13 T cell receptor beta chains reported below all come from one sample, sequenced in a study of CD8+ T cells in alopecia areata listed by TCRdb under 2018. Library preparation was by the immunoSEQ multiplex PCR assay. To provide template for TCR sequencing, every sample had RNA extracted and reverse transcribed into cDNA. Held by TCRdb, this immuneACCESS table contains in-frame sequences only and omits some clones. Under half of the omission traces to an unresolved V gene where checked; the cause of the rest is unknown. Counted in this sample were about 280,000 clones; about 62% of them appeared once. Together, the top ten hold less than 2% of the sample. The meaning of the sample's time point label: around 26 weeks on oral tofacitinib. The treatment or condition tag for this specimen amounts to: oral pan-JAK inhibitor, 5-10 mg twice daily. The sample here was CD4+ T cells sorted from blood, taken at week 24, from a patient treated with tofacitinib. These receptors were collected from a human donor with alopecia areata.

V and J are TRBV29-1 and TRBJ1-1; TRBD1 matches 7 bases. Germline V gene lookup returns CDR1 SQVTM and CDR2 ANQGSEA. This CDR3 region has 14 residues. With V trimmed by 5 bases and J by 0 bases, 6 bases remained unmatched. The CDR3 protein is CSVFYRGVNTEAFF. As DNA, the CDR3 is TGCAGCGTTTTCTACAGGGGAGTGAACACTGAAGCTTTCTTT.

The V gene is TRBV4-1, the J gene TRBJ2-5; TRBD1 agrees at 8 bases. Germline CDR1 MGHRA, CDR2 YSYEKL. V trimming: 1 base; J trimming: 3 bases; junction bases outside the gene matches: 19. CDR3 length equals 20 residues. CDR3 amino acids: CASSQVSLSPDRVYKETQYF. The CDR3 nucleotides read TGCGCCAGCAGCCAAGTCTCGTTAAGTCCGGACAGGGTTTACAAAGAGACCCAGTACTTC.

The V and J genes are TRBV19 and TRBJ2-7; no clear D. V lost 5 bases and J lost 6, with 26 bases in between. Germline V CDR1 and CDR2: LNHDA, SQIVND (reference sequence). The CDR3 is 17 residues long. CDR3: CASSVRPFIGRTFEQYF. Here the CDR3 DNA reads TGTGCCAGTAGTGTACGGCCCTTCATTGGTCGCACTTTCGAGCAGTACTTC.

On this clone itself: A much larger clone lies a single base off, so this may be a read error. The gene calls are TRBV7-6 and TRBJ2-5; D is uncertain. This CDR3 comprises 11 residues. The germline V gene encodes CDR1 SGHVS and CDR2 FNYEAQ. V shed 5 bases and J shed 0 bases, with 1 base lying between them. CDR3 DNA: TGTGCCAGCAGCAACCAAGAGACCCAGTACTTC. It is translated as CASSNQETQYF.

V gene TRBV19 combines with J gene TRBJ1-6; no definite D call. Trimming left V 11 bases short and J 8 bases short, with 16 bases between. Germline CDR1 and CDR2: LNHDA and SQIVND (reference sequence). The CDR3 extends over 13 amino acids. CDR3 amino acids: CASSWGKDSPLHF. DNA for the CDR3: TGTGCCTCCAGTTGGGGAAAGGATTCACCCCTCCACTTT.

V is TRBV5-1 and J is TRBJ2-3; no clear D gene. V shed 0 bases and J shed 5 bases, with 16 bases lying between them. CDR1 is SGHRS, CDR2 YFSETQ, per germline. This CDR3 is 16 amino acids long. In DNA, the CDR3 is TGCGCCAGCAGCTTGGAAGGGAACGGCCCTGGAGATACGCAGTATTTT. It yields the protein CASSLEGNGPGDTQYF. Full variable domain (rest looked up from reference TRBV5-1 and TRBJ2-3): KAGVTQTPRYLIKTRGQQVTLSCSPISGHRSVSWYQQTPGQGLQFLFEYFSETQRNKGNFPGRFSGRQFSNSRSEMNVSTLELGDSALYLCASSLEGNGPGDTQYFGPGTRLTVL.

In its sample, this clone was seen a few times. This chain joins TRBV4-1 and TRBJ2-4, with 7 bases matching TRBD2. Trimming cost V 5 bases and J 0 bases; bases outside gene matches: 13. CDR1 is MGHRA, CDR2 YSYEKL, per germline. The CDR3 contains 18 residues. The CDR3 loop is CASSAELAVTLAKNIQYF. The CDR3 DNA follows: TGCGCCAGCAGCGCCGAGCTAGCGGTTACACTAGCCAAAAACATTCAGTACTTC.

V and J are TRBV29-1 and TRBJ1-4, with unresolved D. Trimming shortened V by 6 bases and J by 0 bases, and 11 bases separated the two germline ends. The CDR3 consists of 14 residues. Per the germline V gene, CDR1 is SQVTM and CDR2 is ANQGSEA. This CDR3 is CSVRREPTNEKLFF. The DNA of the CDR3 is TGCAGCGTGCGACGCGAGCCAACTAATGAAAAACTGTTTTTT.

This chain links TRBV13 with TRBJ1-2, with D tentatively TRBD1 (6 bases). The V and J ends lost 5 bases and 5 bases respectively, with 18 bases between them. The CDR3 covers 15 residues. The germline CDR1 and CDR2 sequences are PRHDT and FYEKMQ (reference sequence). The CDR3 nucleotides read TGTGCCAGCAGCGTCTCGCCGGGGGCGGGTTATGGCTACACCTTC. Its translation is CASSVSPGAGYGYTF.

The chain links TRBV5-1 to TRBJ2-7; 9 bases match TRBD2. CDR1 SGHRS and CDR2 YFSETQ come from the germline V gene. The CDR3 is 15 residues long. The trim removed 4 bases at V and 2 bases at J, leaving 7 bases unmatched. The CDR3, as DNA: TGCGCCAGCAGCCCTGGGCTAGCGGGGACCTACGAGCAGTACTTC. Its translation: CASSPGLAGTYEQYF.

The V gene is TRBV2, the J gene TRBJ1-6; D ambiguous. The ends were cut back, 4 bases at V and 7 bases at J, with 11 bases in the middle. This CDR3 has 14 amino acids. Looked up from germline, CDR1 is SNHLY and CDR2 is FYNNEI. CDR3 DNA: TGTGCCAGCAGTGGGGTTACCGAGAATTCACCCCTCCACTTT. Translated, it gives CASSGVTENSPLHF.

This sequence joins TRBV6-5 and TRBJ1-1, with D perhaps matching TRBD1 (6 bases). The CDR3 has 13 amino acids. Germline V gives CDR1 MNHEY, CDR2 SVGAGI. Trimming shortened V by 6 bases and J by 1 base, and 9 bases separated the two germline ends. This CDR3 is CASRLTGNTEAFF. CDR3 sequence (DNA): TGTGCCAGCAGACTGACAGGGAACACTGAAGCTTTCTTT.

The chain has TRBV4-2 and TRBJ2-1; 10 positions agree with TRBD2. The CDR3 is made up of 17 amino acids. Germline V gives CDR1 LGHNA, CDR2 YNFKEQ. Trimming at V came to 3 bases and at J to 7 bases, leaving 12 bases not matched to a gene. CDR3 residues: CASSQTLAGGWGNEQFF. The DNA of the CDR3 is TGTGCCAGCAGCCAGACCTTAGCGGGGGGCTGGGGAAATGAGCAGTTCTTC.